These T cell receptor beta chains were read from a single sample in a study of molecular identifiers for immune sequencing clone quantification. TCRdb re-called the PCR reads through MiXCR, storing one row per CDR3 protein. The top ten clones hold roughly 10% of a sample with 85,000 to 120,000 distinct CDR3 sequences, about a third of them seen once. Sequenced material: naive CD8+ T cells from blood, with Jurkat cell RNA spiked in. These receptors came from a human donor in good health. Some libraries in this study had Jurkat cell RNA spiked in. Both conserved end residues are part of each CDR3. Each record gives: V gene, D gene, J gene, clone size, CDR3 protein, CDR3 DNA. The D gene is left open where the match is weak. A clone size is listed for some rows: how often the clone was seen (once, few, many), or a class if it is expanded.

v_gene: TRBV4-2; d_gene: .; j_gene: TRBJ1-1; abundance: few; CDR3aa: CASSHFTEAFF; CDR3nt: TGTGCCAGCAGCCACTTTACTGAAGCTTTCTTT
v_gene: TRBV7-9; d_gene: .; j_gene: TRBJ2-1; abundance: .; CDR3aa: CASSLVLGTHNEQFF; CDR3nt: TGTGCCAGCAGCTTAGTATTGGGGACTCACAATGAGCAGTTCTTC
v_gene: TRBV27; d_gene: .; j_gene: TRBJ2-7; abundance: .; CDR3aa: CASSFAASYEQHF; CDR3nt: TGTGCCAGCAGTTTTGCAGCGTCCTACGAGCAGCACTTC
v_gene: TRBV10-1; d_gene: TRBD1; j_gene: TRBJ2-3; abundance: .; CDR3aa: CASSLVTGETQYF; CDR3nt: TGCGCCAGCAGTCTGGTGACAGGGGAAACGCAGTATTTC
v_gene: TRBV30; d_gene: TRBD1; j_gene: TRBJ2-3; abundance: .; CDR3aa: CAGTGTDTQYF; CDR3nt: TGTGCCGGGACAGGCACAGATACGCAGTATTTT
v_gene: TRBV11-2; d_gene: TRBD2; j_gene: TRBJ2-5; abundance: .; CDR3aa: CASSLFAGERETQYF; CDR3nt: TGTGCCAGCAGCCTTTTCGCGGGAGAACGAGAGACCCAGTACTTC
v_gene: TRBV2; d_gene: .; j_gene: TRBJ1-1; abundance: .; CDR3aa: CASRRRDNLDTEAFF; CDR3nt: TGTGCCAGCAGGAGACGGGATAACCTCGACACTGAAGCTTTCTTT
v_gene: TRBV7-9; d_gene: .; j_gene: TRBJ2-6; abundance: .; CDR3aa: CASSDDRISSGANVLTF; CDR3nt: TGTGCCAGCAGCGATGACAGGATCAGCTCTGGGGCCAACGTCCTGACTTTC
v_gene: TRBV28; d_gene: .; j_gene: TRBJ2-7; abundance: .; CDR3aa: CASSFLWEQYF; CDR3nt: TGTGCCAGCAGTTTCCTATGGGAGCAGTACTTC
v_gene: TRBV6-1; d_gene: .; j_gene: TRBJ2-5; abundance: many; CDR3aa: CASSKKMGQGEETQYF; CDR3nt: TGTGCCAGCTCCAAGAAAATGGGGCAGGGCGAAGAGACCCAGTACTTC
v_gene: TRBV12-3/TRBV12-4; d_gene: .; j_gene: TRBJ2-6; abundance: many; CDR3aa: CASSPGANVLTF; CDR3nt: TGTGCCAGCAGCCCTGGGGCCAACGTCCTGACTTTC
v_gene: TRBV4-1; d_gene: .; j_gene: TRBJ2-1; abundance: .; CDR3aa: CASSQDSTGPPYNEQFF; CDR3nt: TGCGCCAGCAGCCAAGATTCGACGGGACCCCCCTACAATGAGCAGTTCTTC
v_gene: TRBV20-1; d_gene: .; j_gene: TRBJ2-7; abundance: few; CDR3aa: CSAWRLEGSYEQYF; CDR3nt: TGCAGTGCTTGGAGACTAGAGGGGTCCTACGAGCAGTACTTC
v_gene: TRBV9; d_gene: .; j_gene: TRBJ2-7; abundance: .; CDR3aa: CASSEGDNSYERYF; CDR3nt: TGTGCCAGCAGCGAGGGGGACAACTCCTACGAGCGGTACTTC
v_gene: TRBV4-3; d_gene: TRBD1; j_gene: TRBJ1-1; abundance: .; CDR3aa: CASSQARTGGTEAFF; CDR3nt: TGCGCCAGCAGCCAAGCCCGGACAGGGGGGACTGAAGCTTTCTTT
v_gene: TRBV18; d_gene: .; j_gene: TRBJ2-5; abundance: many; CDR3aa: CASSQPSVGQETQYF; CDR3nt: TGTGCCAGCTCACAACCCAGCGTTGGACAAGAGACCCAGTACTTC
v_gene: TRBV28; d_gene: .; j_gene: TRBJ1-4; abundance: .; CDR3aa: CASSLREKLFF; CDR3nt: TGTGCCAGCAGTTTGCGGGAAAAACTGTTTTTT
v_gene: TRBV28; d_gene: .; j_gene: TRBJ2-2; abundance: .; CDR3aa: CASTRRFGELFF; CDR3nt: TGTGCCAGCACGCGGCGTTTCGGGGAGCTGTTTTTT
v_gene: TRBV6-5; d_gene: TRBD1; j_gene: TRBJ1-1; abundance: .; CDR3aa: CASSYFQGAEASF; CDR3nt: TGTGCCAGCAGTTACTTTCAGGGGGCGGAAGCTTCCTTT
v_gene: TRBV19; d_gene: TRBD2; j_gene: TRBJ2-1; abundance: few; CDR3aa: CASQTSGRTNEQFF; CDR3nt: TGTGCCAGCCAGACTAGCGGGAGAACCAATGAGCAGTTCTTC
v_gene: TRBV27; d_gene: TRBD2; j_gene: TRBJ2-3; abundance: many; CDR3aa: CASSLLPRTSGTDTQYF; CDR3nt: TGTGCCAGCAGTTTATTGCCCCGGACTAGCGGCACAGATACGCAGTATTTT
v_gene: TRBV7-6; d_gene: .; j_gene: TRBJ2-1; abundance: .; CDR3aa: CASSLPGTPSYNEQFF; CDR3nt: TGTGCCAGCAGCCTACCCGGGACCCCTTCTTACAATGAGCAGTTCTTC
v_gene: TRBV19; d_gene: .; j_gene: TRBJ2-4; abundance: many; CDR3aa: CATSSSGQRGNIQYF; CDR3nt: TGTGCCACCTCGAGCTCCGGACAGCGTGGAAACATTCAGTACTTC
v_gene: TRBV5-1; d_gene: .; j_gene: TRBJ2-7; abundance: many; CDR3aa: CASSLGLDYEQYF; CDR3nt: TGCGCCAGCAGCCTAGGACTGGACTACGAGCAGTACTTC
v_gene: TRBV28; d_gene: TRBD2; j_gene: TRBJ2-5; abundance: many; CDR3aa: CASSLTSGRAGRQETQYF; CDR3nt: TGTGCCAGCAGCCTCACTAGCGGGAGGGCCGGGAGGCAAGAGACCCAGTACTTC
v_gene: TRBV7-9; d_gene: .; j_gene: TRBJ2-2; abundance: .; CDR3aa: CASSLGVATRNTGELFF; CDR3nt: TGTGCCAGCAGCTTAGGGGTGGCAACAAGGAACACCGGGGAGCTGTTTTTT
v_gene: TRBV27; d_gene: .; j_gene: TRBJ2-3; abundance: .; CDR3aa: CASSLSKPLGPATQYF; CDR3nt: TGTGCCAGCAGTTTATCAAAGCCCCTAGGGCCCGCTACGCAGTATTTT
v_gene: TRBV9; d_gene: TRBD2; j_gene: TRBJ2-2; abundance: .; CDR3aa: CASSPRRDYSTGELFF; CDR3nt: TGTGCCAGCAGCCCCCGACGGGACTACTCCACCGGGGAGCTGTTTTTT
v_gene: TRBV20-1; d_gene: .; j_gene: TRBJ2-5; abundance: few; CDR3aa: CSASGDFSETQYF; CDR3nt: TGCAGTGCTAGTGGAGATTTTAGCGAGACCCAGTACTTC
v_gene: TRBV5-6; d_gene: TRBD1; j_gene: TRBJ1-2; abundance: few; CDR3aa: CASSWVPGQGYGYTF; CDR3nt: TGTGCCAGCAGCTGGGTCCCGGGACAGGGTTACGGCTACACCTTC
v_gene: TRBV4-3; d_gene: .; j_gene: TRBJ2-7; abundance: .; CDR3aa: CASSQDARGYEQYF; CDR3nt: TGCGCCAGCAGCCAAGATGCCAGGGGTTACGAGCAGTACTTC
v_gene: TRBV4-1; d_gene: TRBD2; j_gene: TRBJ2-1; abundance: .; CDR3aa: CASSRTSGRYKEQFF; CDR3nt: TGCGCCAGCAGCCGTACTAGCGGGAGATACAAAGAGCAGTTCTTC
v_gene: TRBV7-2; d_gene: TRBD2; j_gene: TRBJ2-7; abundance: few; CDR3aa: CASSFRGGVDEQYF; CDR3nt: TGTGCCAGCAGCTTCCGCGGGGGGGTAGACGAGCAGTACTTC
v_gene: TRBV24-1; d_gene: .; j_gene: TRBJ1-5; abundance: .; CDR3aa: CATSDLYSVQPQHF; CDR3nt: TGTGCCACCAGTGATTTGTATTCAGTTCAGCCCCAGCATTTT
v_gene: TRBV14; d_gene: .; j_gene: TRBJ2-5; abundance: .; CDR3aa: CASRRKGEETQYF; CDR3nt: TGTGCCAGCAGACGTAAGGGGGAAGAGACCCAGTACTTC
v_gene: TRBV19; d_gene: TRBD2; j_gene: TRBJ2-3; abundance: many; CDR3aa: CASSSQRELVADTQYF; CDR3nt: TGTGCCAGTAGTAGCCAGCGGGAGTTGGTTGCAGATACGCAGTATTTT
v_gene: TRBV4-2; d_gene: TRBD2; j_gene: TRBJ2-1; abundance: .; CDR3aa: CASSQAPGLAGEHEQFF; CDR3nt: TGTGCCAGCAGCCAAGCCCCGGGACTAGCGGGGGAACATGAGCAGTTCTTC
v_gene: TRBV27; d_gene: TRBD1; j_gene: TRBJ1-5; abundance: .; CDR3aa: CASSSGDRDYGPQHF; CDR3nt: TGTGCCAGCAGTTCGGGGGACAGGGACTATGGGCCCCAGCATTTT
v_gene: TRBV10-3; d_gene: TRBD1; j_gene: TRBJ2-2; abundance: few; CDR3aa: CAIRDRGRAGELFF; CDR3nt: TGTGCCATCAGAGACAGGGGAAGGGCCGGGGAGCTGTTTTTT
v_gene: TRBV5-1; d_gene: .; j_gene: TRBJ2-3; abundance: .; CDR3aa: CASSSYTGLSGDTQYF; CDR3nt: TGCGCCAGCAGCTCTTATACAGGGCTCTCCGGAGATACGCAGTATTTT
v_gene: TRBV7-6; d_gene: TRBD2; j_gene: TRBJ2-7; abundance: few; CDR3aa: CASSELAAEQYF; CDR3nt: TGTGCCAGCAGCGAACTAGCGGCGGAGCAGTACTTC